This is a list of T cell receptor beta chains from one sample in a study of CD8+CD57+ T cells in acquired aplastic anemia. One entry per CDR3 protein, called by TCRdb with MiXCR from the reads. The repertoire holds about 270,000 distinct CDR3 sequences, with 70% to 85% as singletons. Material for sequencing was sorted CD4+, CD8+, or CD8+CD57+ T cells (not recorded which) from PBMCs. All receptors derive from a human donor with aplastic anemia. CDR3s include the opening cysteine and the closing phenylalanine or tryptophan. Fields, in order: V gene, clone size, D gene, J gene, CDR3 DNA, CDR3 protein. A D gene is named only where the DNA matches it firmly. Size is stated for part of the rows, as once, few or many counts, or as a class when the clone is expanded.

V: TRBV7-8; size: few; D: NA; J: TRBJ2-3; DNA: TGTGCCAGCGGGGACGGGGGCGGAGATGCGCAGTATTTT; CDR3: CASGDGGGDAQYF
V: TRBV15; size: NA; D: TRBD2; J: TRBJ2-1; DNA: TGTGCCACCAGCATAGCGGGAGGCCCAGGGCTCTTC; CDR3: CATSIAGGPGLF
V: TRBV19; size: few; D: NA; J: TRBJ2-3; DNA: TGTGCCAGTAGTAACGGAGTTGAACGCACAGATACGCAGTATTTT; CDR3: CASSNGVERTDTQYF
V: TRBV29-1; size: NA; D: NA; J: TRBJ1-2; DNA: TGCAGCGCCCCCGGGGTAGCTAACTATGGCTACACCTTC; CDR3: CSAPGVANYGYTF
V: TRBV9; size: few; D: NA; J: TRBJ2-7; DNA: TGTGCCAGCAGCTTACAGATTAGCTCCTACGAGCAGTACTTC; CDR3: CASSLQISSYEQYF
V: TRBV7-2; size: once; D: NA; J: TRBJ1-1; DNA: TGTGCCAGCAGCTTAGATGTAACAGGCAACACTCAATCTTTCTTT; CDR3: CASSLDVTGNTQSFF
V: TRBV20-1; size: NA; D: NA; J: TRBJ1-1; DNA: TGCAGTGCTAGAGAATCTTTGAACACTGAAGCTTTCTTT; CDR3: CSARESLNTEAFF
V: TRBV6-2/TRBV6-3; size: NA; D: NA; J: TRBJ2-2; DNA: TGTGCCAGCGGATCTCGGGACAAGCAAGGGACCGGGGAGCTGTTTTTT; CDR3: CASGSRDKQGTGELFF
V: TRBV29-1; size: NA; D: NA; J: TRBJ1-3; DNA: TGCAGCGTTGAAGATCTCGTTTCGGGGGGAAACACCATATATTTT; CDR3: CSVEDLVSGGNTIYF
V: TRBV7-9; size: NA; D: NA; J: TRBJ1-2; DNA: TGTGCCAGCAGCTTAGACGGCGCTAGCTCGGACTCGCGCTACACCTTC; CDR3: CASSLDGASSDSRYTF
V: TRBV9; size: NA; D: NA; J: TRBJ2-3; DNA: TGTGCCAGCAGCGTAGGGGGAGAGCGCACAGATACGTATTTT; CDR3: CASSVGGERTDTYF
V: TRBV7-9; size: NA; D: NA; J: TRBJ2-2; DNA: TGTGCCAGCAGTGATTGGGGGAGTAATGAGCAGTTGTTCTTTTTT; CDR3: CASSDWGSNEQLFFF
V: TRBV7-9; size: once; D: TRBD2; J: TRBJ2-1; DNA: TGTGCCAGCAGCCCCCAAAGACGCGGGGGGAGCGCTGAGCAGTTCTTC; CDR3: CASSPQRRGGSAEQFF
V: TRBV19; size: NA; D: NA; J: TRBJ1-2; DNA: TGTGCCAGTAGTATAGATCACAGTAACTATGGCTACACCTTC; CDR3: CASSIDHSNYGYTF
V: TRBV19; size: NA; D: NA; J: TRBJ1-5; DNA: TGTGCCAGTAGTATACGTCCAGCTATGAATCAGCCCCAGCATTTT; CDR3: CASSIRPAMNQPQHF
V: TRBV20-1; size: NA; D: NA; J: TRBJ1-2; DNA: TGCAGTGCTAGAGCCACGGTAGGAATCGGCTACACCTTC; CDR3: CSARATVGIGYTF
V: TRBV7-4; size: few; D: NA; J: TRBJ2-5; DNA: TGTGCCAGCAGCTCAGGCCTCAGGGGGGAAGCAGTTTTCTTC; CDR3: CASSSGLRGEAVFF
V: TRBV2; size: NA; D: NA; J: TRBJ1-1; DNA: TGTGCCAGCAGCGGGGCGGGGGCGGCGAACACTGAAGCTGGCTTT; CDR3: CASSGAGAANTEAGF
V: TRBV7-9; size: NA; D: NA; J: TRBJ2-5; DNA: TGTGCCAGCAGCTTAGGTGGAGTTTGGGACCAAGAGACCCAGTACTTC; CDR3: CASSLGGVWDQETQYF